This entry concerns a single TCR beta chain. Study members were between 18 and 89 years old and lived in 25 or so US regions. This entry comes from a study of blood T cell repertoires in COVID-19. The germline gives CDR1 SGHRS, CDR2 YFSETQ. The CDR3 sequence is 17 residues long. Trimming left V 4 bases short and J 1 base short, with 18 bases between. Sequenced by immunoSEQ multiplex PCR; TCRdb stores in-frame clones only, minus some. The table lists 200,000 to 250,000 clones, under 85% of them singletons. The specimen was PBMCs or T cells enriched from blood (not recorded which). This receptor was identified in a man between 60 and 70 years old who had recovered from COVID-19. The chain joins TRBV5-1 to TRBJ1-3, with D possibly being TRBD1 (5 bases). CDR3 DNA sequence: TGCGCCAGCAGCCTGGCGTTGGCAGGGCCTTCTGGAAACACCATATATTTT. Its protein is CASSLALAGPSGNTIYF.